The clone carrying this T cell receptor beta chain qualifies as large. The germline V gene encodes CDR1 LNHDA and CDR2 SQIVND (reference sequence). This CDR3 spans 13 amino acids. Trimming at V came to 9 bases and at J to 1 base, leaving 3 bases not matched to a gene. Noted treatment: randomized to nivolumab then ipilimumab (arm A) or the reverse (arm B). This record comes from a study of sequential checkpoint blockade in melanoma. Overall study: First-line arms were nivolumab then ipilimumab, or the reverse, randomized 1:1. Matched biopsies came pretreatment and at week 13 for approximately 20 patients. Maintenance nivolumab came after either treatment sequence. TCRbeta immunosequencing was performed on DNA from around 91 pretreatment melanoma tumor samples.

Assay used: immunoSEQ multiplex PCR; TCRdb lists only in-frame clones, some missing. The data contain roughly 10,000 clones, 28% of them singletons. V is TRBV19 and J is TRBJ2-3; 8 bases line up with TRBD2. Sequenced material: tumor tissue (inferred from file names), taken from a patient given nivolumab and ipilimumab in sequence. The TCR was taken from a human donor with melanoma. The CDR3, as DNA: TGTGCCAGCGCGGGGGGCCGCACAGATACGCAGTATTTT. It is translated as CASAGGRTDTQYF. Based on the CDR3 plus reference TRBV19 and TRBJ2-3, the full variable domain is DGGITQSPKYLFRKEGQNVTLSCEQNLNHDAMYWYRQDPGQGLRLIYYSQIVNDFQKGDIAEGYSVSREKKESFPLTVTSAQKNPTAFYLCASAGGRTDTQYFGPGTRLTVL.